The rows below give T cell receptor beta chains drawn from one sample of a study of blood T cell repertoires in COVID-19. Generated by immunoSEQ multiplex PCR, the TCRdb table keeps only in-frame clones and is missing some. The sample records 85,000 to 95,000 clones, over 80% being singletons. The material sequenced was peripheral blood. These receptors originate from a woman aged 45-59 years in a cohort sampled during active COVID-19. CDR3s include the opening cysteine and the closing phenylalanine or tryptophan. The order of the fields is D gene, CDR3 length, J gene, V gene, clone size, CDR3 protein, CDR3 DNA. A D gene is named only where the DNA matches it firmly. Clone size is given for some rows only: seen once, a few or many times, or a class if the clone is expanded.

D: NA
length: 14
J: TRBJ2-7
V: TRBV19
size: NA
CDR3: CASSIGSTPYEQYF
DNA: TGTGCCAGTAGTATAGGCTCCACACCCTACGAGCAGTACTTC

D: TRBD1
length: 15
J: TRBJ1-1
V: TRBV5-4
size: NA
CDR3: CASSSVDRGWTEAFF
DNA: TGTGCCAGCAGCTCCGTCGACAGGGGATGGACTGAAGCTTTCTTT

D: TRBD2
length: 15
J: TRBJ2-7
V: TRBV5-4
size: NA
CDR3: CASSTRGGTYHEQYF
DNA: TGTGCCAGCAGCACCCGGGGGGGGACCTACCACGAGCAGTACTTC

D: NA
length: 16
J: TRBJ2-1
V: TRBV10-3
size: NA
CDR3: CAIRPNDNHPYNEQFF
DNA: TGTGCCATCAGACCAAACGACAACCACCCCTACAATGAGCAGTTCTTC

D: TRBD1
length: 14
J: TRBJ2-7
V: TRBV5-1
size: NA
CDR3: CASRIQGAFYEQYF
DNA: TGCGCCAGCAGAATACAGGGGGCGTTTTACGAGCAGTACTTC

D: NA
length: 16
J: TRBJ1-6
V: TRBV5-4
size: NA
CDR3: CASSARGQNPYSPLHF
DNA: TGTGCCAGCAGCGCCCGGGGACAAAACCCTTATTCACCCCTCCACTTT

D: TRBD2
length: 17
J: TRBJ2-1
V: TRBV11-2
size: NA
CDR3: CASSTTRTSGGDNEQFF
DNA: TGTGCCAGCAGCACTACACGGACTAGCGGGGGGGACAATGAGCAGTTCTTC

D: TRBD2
length: 16
J: TRBJ2-3
V: TRBV5-1
size: NA
CDR3: CASRPGLAVSTDTQYF
DNA: TGCGCCAGCAGACCAGGACTAGCGGTTAGCACAGATACGCAGTATTTT

D: NA
length: 13
J: TRBJ2-7
V: TRBV10-2
size: NA
CDR3: CASSFDTRYEQYF
DNA: TGCGCCAGCAGTTTTGACACGCGCTACGAGCAGTACTTC

D: TRBD2
length: 16
J: TRBJ2-7
V: TRBV6-6
size: NA
CDR3: CASTIRSGGISYEQYF
DNA: TGTGCCAGCACCATTCGTAGCGGGGGGATTTCCTACGAGCAGTACTTC

D: TRBD1
length: 12
J: TRBJ2-7
V: TRBV19
size: NA
CDR3: CASRDRKAEQYF
DNA: TGTGCCAGCCGGGACAGAAAAGCCGAGCAGTACTTC

D: NA
length: 13
J: TRBJ1-3
V: TRBV5-1
size: NA
CDR3: CASSVDGGNTIYF
DNA: TGCGCCAGCAGCGTAGACGGGGGAAACACCATATATTTT

D: NA
length: 16
J: TRBJ1-2
V: TRBV5-1
size: NA
CDR3: CASSLEGGATLYGYTF
DNA: TGCGCCAGCAGCTTGGAAGGGGGGGCTACTCTTTATGGCTACACCTTC

D: NA
length: 14
J: TRBJ2-7
V: TRBV13
size: NA
CDR3: CASSLRQVEREQYF
DNA: TGTGCCAGCAGCTTACGACAGGTCGAACGGGAGCAGTACTTC

D: TRBD1
length: 14
J: TRBJ1-1
V: TRBV18
size: NA
CDR3: CASSPGQGGPEAFF
DNA: TGTGCCAGCTCACCCGGACAGGGAGGCCCTGAAGCTTTCTTT

D: TRBD2
length: 14
J: TRBJ2-1
V: TRBV7-2
size: NA
CDR3: CASSLEIAGGPQFF
DNA: TGTGCCAGCAGCTTAGAGATAGCGGGAGGGCCCCAGTTCTTC

D: TRBD1
length: 14
J: TRBJ2-5
V: TRBV2
size: NA
CDR3: CASSGGQAQETQYF
DNA: TGTGCCAGCAGTGGAGGACAGGCCCAAGAGACCCAGTACTTC

D: TRBD2
length: 16
J: TRBJ2-7
V: TRBV13
size: NA
CDR3: CASSLMTGLAGPEQYF
DNA: TGTGCCAGCAGCTTAATGACGGGACTAGCGGGTCCCGAGCAGTACTTC

D: TRBD2
length: 18
J: TRBJ2-1
V: TRBV5-3
size: NA
CDR3: CARSLGDRGGACNNEQFF
DNA: TGTGCCAGAAGCTTGGGAGACCGCGGGGGGGCCTGTAACAATGAGCAGTTCTTC

D: NA
length: 12
J: TRBJ2-5
V: TRBV30
size: NA
CDR3: CAWSGTGETQYF
DNA: TGTGCCTGGAGTGGGACTGGGGAGACCCAGTACTTC

D: NA
length: 13
J: TRBJ1-5
V: TRBV24-1
size: NA
CDR3: CATMGGFNQPQHF
DNA: TGTGCCACCATGGGGGGGTTCAATCAGCCCCAGCATTTT

D: NA
length: 15
J: TRBJ1-1
V: TRBV27
size: NA
CDR3: CASSSMGGTGLTAFF
DNA: TGTGCCAGCAGTTCTATGGGGGGGACGGGACTGACTGCTTTCTTT

D: TRBD1
length: 15
J: TRBJ1-1
V: TRBV5-1
size: once
CDR3: CASSATGTGNTEAFF
DNA: TGCGCCAGCAGCGCCACCGGGACAGGTAACACTGAAGCTTTCTTT

D: TRBD2
length: 15
J: TRBJ2-7
V: TRBV19
size: once
CDR3: CASSIRAGGPNEQYF
DNA: TGTGCCAGTAGTATAAGAGCGGGAGGGCCAAACGAGCAGTACTTC

D: TRBD2
length: 17
J: TRBJ2-1
V: TRBV3-1/TRBV3-2
size: NA
CDR3: CASSQDSGGAPVYEQFF
DNA: TGTGCCAGCAGCCAAGATTCCGGGGGGGCGCCCGTCTATGAGCAGTTCTTC

D: NA
length: 16
J: TRBJ2-3
V: TRBV28
size: NA
CDR3: CASSSPSYPSTDTQYF
DNA: TGTGCCAGCAGTTCCCCTTCGTATCCTAGCACAGATACGCAGTATTTT

D: TRBD1
length: 17
J: TRBJ2-1
V: TRBV27
size: NA
CDR3: CASSLGQGLVGYNEQFF
DNA: TGTGCCAGCAGTTTGGGACAGGGCCTGGTGGGATACAATGAGCAGTTCTTC

D: NA
length: 15
J: TRBJ2-1
V: TRBV5-1
size: NA
CDR3: CASSLEGSSYNEQFF
DNA: TGCGCCAGCAGCCTGGAGGGGTCCTCCTACAATGAGCAGTTCTTC

D: NA
length: 14
J: TRBJ2-3
V: TRBV7-9
size: few
CDR3: CASSFFGVSDTQYF
DNA: TGTGCCAGCAGCTTCTTCGGAGTTTCAGATACGCAGTATTTT

D: NA
length: 14
J: TRBJ1-5
V: TRBV28
size: once
CDR3: CASHRQGYNQPQHF
DNA: TGTGCCAGCCACCGGCAGGGGTATAATCAGCCCCAGCATTTT

D: TRBD2
length: 16
J: TRBJ2-7
V: TRBV6-5
size: NA
CDR3: CASSFGGAGLSYEQYF
DNA: TGTGCCAGCAGTTTCGGGGGAGCGGGACTCTCCTACGAGCAGTACTTC

D: NA
length: 11
J: TRBJ1-6
V: TRBV7-9
size: NA
CDR3: CASSRDSPLHF
DNA: TGTGCCAGCAGCCGAGATTCACCCCTCCACTTT

D: NA
length: 16
J: TRBJ2-6
V: TRBV18
size: NA
CDR3: CASSPPGASGANVLTF
DNA: TGTGCCAGCTCACCACCGGGGGCCTCTGGGGCCAACGTCCTGACTTTC

D: TRBD2
length: 16
J: TRBJ2-4
V: TRBV7-2
size: NA
CDR3: CASSLDTMFGGNIQYF
DNA: TGTGCCAGCAGCCTAGATACTATGTTCGGGGGGAACATTCAGTACTTC

D: TRBD2
length: 11
J: TRBJ2-1
V: TRBV6-2/TRBV6-3
size: NA
CDR3: CASSATSDQFF
DNA: TGTGCCAGCAGCGCTACTAGCGACCAGTTCTTC

D: NA
length: 18
J: TRBJ1-5
V: TRBV3-1/TRBV3-2
size: once
CDR3: CASSQGLDSFNSNQPQHF
DNA: TGTGCCAGCAGCCAAGGACTTGACAGCTTCAATAGCAATCAGCCCCAGCATTTT

D: NA
length: 13
J: TRBJ2-5
V: TRBV29-1
size: NA
CDR3: CSVDSGGRETQYF
DNA: TGCAGCGTTGACTCCGGGGGACGGGAGACCCAGTACTTC

D: NA
length: 15
J: TRBJ1-1
V: TRBV11-2
size: NA
CDR3: CASSLNSGTNTEAFF
DNA: TGTGCCAGCAGCTTAAACTCTGGGACAAACACTGAAGCTTTCTTT

D: TRBD1
length: 16
J: TRBJ1-5
V: TRBV18
size: NA
CDR3: CASSPGQGSSNQPQHF
DNA: TGTGCCAGCTCACCGGGACAGGGATCGAGTAATCAGCCCCAGCATTTT

D: TRBD1
length: 15
J: TRBJ1-6
V: TRBV2
size: few
CDR3: CASSGDRTGTSPLHF
DNA: TGTGCCAGCAGTGGTGATAGGACAGGGACTTCACCCCTCCACTTT

D: TRBD1
length: 11
J: TRBJ1-4
V: TRBV28
size: once
CDR3: CASGDRVELFF
DNA: TGTGCCAGCGGGGACAGGGTGGAACTGTTTTTT

D: NA
length: 12
J: TRBJ1-2
V: TRBV6-5
size: NA
CDR3: CASSPTGVGYTF
DNA: TGTGCCAGCAGTCCAACCGGAGTAGGCTACACCTTC

D: NA
length: 15
J: TRBJ1-2
V: TRBV4-2
size: NA
CDR3: CASSQEGQSRYGYTF
DNA: TGTGCCAGCAGCCAAGAAGGACAGTCCCGCTATGGCTACACCTTC

D: NA
length: 13
J: TRBJ2-7
V: TRBV28
size: NA
CDR3: CASIARRTYEQYF
DNA: TGTGCCAGCATCGCGAGGAGGACCTACGAGCAGTACTTC

D: NA
length: 13
J: TRBJ2-7
V: TRBV7-9
size: few
CDR3: CASSYAGGYEQYF
DNA: TGTGCCAGCAGCTACGCAGGGGGGTACGAGCAGTACTTC

D: TRBD1
length: 15
J: TRBJ2-7
V: TRBV5-1
size: NA
CDR3: CASSHGPGQGYEQYF
DNA: TGCGCCAGCAGCCACGGTCCGGGACAGGGGTACGAGCAGTACTTC

D: TRBD2
length: 15
J: TRBJ2-3
V: TRBV11-2
size: NA
CDR3: CATAPGLDFADTQYF
DNA: TGTGCCACCGCCCCGGGACTAGATTTTGCAGATACGCAGTATTTT

D: TRBD2
length: 16
J: TRBJ2-3
V: TRBV11-3
size: NA
CDR3: CASRSKAGGRPDTQYF
DNA: TGTGCCAGCAGATCAAAGGCGGGAGGAAGGCCAGATACGCAGTATTTT

D: NA
length: 13
J: TRBJ1-2
V: TRBV24-1
size: NA
CDR3: CATSLGENYGYTF
DNA: TGTGCCACCAGCCTAGGGGAAAACTATGGCTACACCTTC

D: NA
length: 16
J: TRBJ1-1
V: TRBV3-1/TRBV3-2
size: once
CDR3: CASSSRPGDGNTEAFF
DNA: TGTGCCAGCAGCTCCAGGCCAGGGGATGGGAACACTGAAGCTTTCTTT

D: NA
length: 14
J: TRBJ2-5
V: TRBV6-6
size: once
CDR3: CASSYSQGRWTQYF
DNA: TGTGCCAGCAGTTACTCCCAGGGGCGGTGGACCCAGTACTTC

D: TRBD1
length: 15
J: TRBJ2-1
V: TRBV9
size: NA
CDR3: CASSVGTGTYNEQFF
DNA: TGTGCCAGCAGCGTAGGGACAGGGACCTACAATGAGCAGTTCTTC

D: TRBD1
length: 17
J: TRBJ1-2
V: TRBV5-1
size: NA
CDR3: CASSLGTGQDGNYGYTF
DNA: TGCGCCAGCAGCTTGGGAACCGGACAGGACGGTAACTATGGCTACACCTTC

D: TRBD1
length: 15
J: TRBJ2-5
V: TRBV5-1
size: NA
CDR3: CASSRLETGKETQYF
DNA: TGCGCCAGCAGCCGTCTCGAGACAGGGAAAGAGACCCAGTACTTC

D: NA
length: 13
J: TRBJ1-2
V: TRBV12-3/TRBV12-4
size: few
CDR3: CASSQTENYGYTF
DNA: TGTGCCAGCAGCCAAACAGAGAACTATGGCTACACCTTC